The clone carrying this T cell receptor beta chain was detected a few times. TCRdb re-called the RT-PCR reads through MiXCR, storing one row per CDR3 protein. The sample has 400,000 to 450,000 distinct CDR3 sequences; roughly 16% are singletons. The data originate from a study of patients and donors after allogeneic stem cell transplantation. Germline CDR1 and CDR2: SGHRS and YFSETQ. The CDR3 spans 13 residues. V was pared by 4 bases and J by 1 base, with 7 bases between. The sample consisted of blood, either unsorted or a sorted T cell fraction (not recorded which). This sequence was found in a human donor who was either an allogeneic HSCT recipient or a stem cell or donor lymphocyte infusion donor (not recorded which). It is not recorded whose cells these are; they may come from a transplant donor. The genes are TRBV5-1 and TRBJ2-3, with D unclear. The CDR3 DNA follows: TGCGCCAGCAGCATCCAGGGCACAGATACGCAGTATTTT. Its translation: CASSIQGTDTQYF.